A selection of T cell receptor beta chains follows, all from one sample in a study of cytomegalovirus exposure and HLA in healthy donors. Sequencing used immunoSEQ multiplex PCR; TCRdb keeps in-frame clones, though not all of them. The sample lists under 90,000 clones, about 75% seen once, with around 2% in the top ten. The sequenced sample was PBMCs. The receptors originated from a man aged 35 to 55 in good health and CMV-seronegative. The CDR3 runs from the conserved cysteine through the conserved F or W. The order of the fields is CDR3 DNA, CDR3 protein, V gene, CDR3 length, J gene, D gene, clone size. D genes are given only for firm matches. Size values are once, few and many counts, or a class for expanded clones, and some rows have none.

cdr3_nt: TGCAGCGTCGCCGAGTTAGTTAACACTGAAGCTTTCTTT
cdr3_aa: CSVAELVNTEAFF
v_call: TRBV29-1
cdr3_length: 13
j_call: TRBJ1-1
d_call: -
clone_size: -

cdr3_nt: TGTGCCAGCAGTGGAGGGTTGAATCAGCCCCAGCATTTT
cdr3_aa: CASSGGLNQPQHF
v_call: TRBV2
cdr3_length: 13
j_call: TRBJ1-5
d_call: -
clone_size: few

cdr3_nt: TGTGCTAGTGGTTTGGTACTCGGGGGACAGTTCTACGAGCAGTACTTC
cdr3_aa: CASGLVLGGQFYEQYF
v_call: TRBV12-5
cdr3_length: 16
j_call: TRBJ2-7
d_call: -
clone_size: once

cdr3_nt: TGTGCCAGCAGCTTCGGTTCAGGGACCTACGAGCAGTACTTC
cdr3_aa: CASSFGSGTYEQYF
v_call: TRBV5-4
cdr3_length: 14
j_call: TRBJ2-7
d_call: -
clone_size: -

cdr3_nt: TGTGCTGCGGGACTAGCGGAAAACATTCAGTACTTC
cdr3_aa: CAAGLAENIQYF
v_call: TRBV30
cdr3_length: 12
j_call: TRBJ2-4
d_call: TRBD2
clone_size: -

cdr3_nt: TGTGCCAGCAGTCTTTTGGGACACAAGTCAGATACGCAGTATTTT
cdr3_aa: CASSLLGHKSDTQYF
v_call: TRBV2
cdr3_length: 15
j_call: TRBJ2-3
d_call: -
clone_size: -

cdr3_nt: TGTGCCACCAGCAGACCGGCGGCCCTTAATGAAAAACTGTTTTTT
cdr3_aa: CATSRPAALNEKLFF
v_call: TRBV15
cdr3_length: 15
j_call: TRBJ1-4
d_call: -
clone_size: few

cdr3_nt: TGTGCCAGCTCACCAATATCCGGGGAGGTGTCCCAGCATTTT
cdr3_aa: CASSPISGEVSQHF
v_call: TRBV18
cdr3_length: 14
j_call: TRBJ1-5
d_call: -
clone_size: -

cdr3_nt: TGTGCCAGCAGCCCGGGGGGCGGGAACACTGAAGCTTTCTTT
cdr3_aa: CASSPGGGNTEAFF
v_call: TRBV5-4
cdr3_length: 14
j_call: TRBJ1-1
d_call: -
clone_size: -

cdr3_nt: TGTGCCTGGAGTGGGACAGTTGATCAGCCCCAGCATTTT
cdr3_aa: CAWSGTVDQPQHF
v_call: TRBV30
cdr3_length: 13
j_call: TRBJ1-5
d_call: -
clone_size: -

cdr3_nt: TGTGCCAGCAGCCCCCGATCGACAGGTCACTACGAGCAGTACTTC
cdr3_aa: CASSPRSTGHYEQYF
v_call: TRBV7-8
cdr3_length: 15
j_call: TRBJ2-7
d_call: -
clone_size: -

cdr3_nt: TGTGCAGATCAATCGGGACAGGGGGTTGTGGTAGCTTTCTTT
cdr3_aa: CADQSGQGVVVAFF
v_call: TRBV10-3
cdr3_length: 14
j_call: TRBJ1-1
d_call: TRBD1
clone_size: -

cdr3_nt: TGTGCCATCAGTGAAACTAGCGGGGGGGCCCAGTGGACCCAGTACTTC
cdr3_aa: CAISETSGGAQWTQYF
v_call: TRBV10-3
cdr3_length: 16
j_call: TRBJ2-5
d_call: TRBD2
clone_size: -

cdr3_nt: TGCGCCAGCAGCTTACTAGCGAATGAGCAGTTCTTC
cdr3_aa: CASSLLANEQFF
v_call: TRBV5-1
cdr3_length: 12
j_call: TRBJ2-1
d_call: TRBD2
clone_size: -

cdr3_nt: TGTGCCAGCAGCCCCTCGCGACAATTATCCTACGAGCAGTACTTC
cdr3_aa: CASSPSRQLSYEQYF
v_call: TRBV7-2
cdr3_length: 15
j_call: TRBJ2-7
d_call: -
clone_size: -

cdr3_nt: TGCGCCAGCAGCTTGATGGCCCAGGCCGCCAGGGAGCTGTTTTTT
cdr3_aa: CASSLMAQAARELFF
v_call: TRBV5-1
cdr3_length: 15
j_call: TRBJ2-2
d_call: -
clone_size: -

cdr3_nt: TGTGCCAGCTCACCACCTAGGACAGGGGCGAACACCGGGGAGCTGTTTTTT
cdr3_aa: CASSPPRTGANTGELFF
v_call: TRBV18
cdr3_length: 17
j_call: TRBJ2-2
d_call: TRBD1
clone_size: -

cdr3_nt: TGTGCCAGCAGCGTAGGGACAGGGAGGACTAATGAAAAACTGTTTTTT
cdr3_aa: CASSVGTGRTNEKLFF
v_call: TRBV5-4
cdr3_length: 16
j_call: TRBJ1-4
d_call: TRBD1
clone_size: -

cdr3_nt: TGCAGCGCAACGACTGGGATAGCGGGAGGATTCGATACGCAGTATTTT
cdr3_aa: CSATTGIAGGFDTQYF
v_call: TRBV29-1
cdr3_length: 16
j_call: TRBJ2-3
d_call: TRBD2
clone_size: few

cdr3_nt: TGTGCCAGCAGCCAGACAGTAACTGCAACTAATGAAAAACTGTTTTTT
cdr3_aa: CASSQTVTATNEKLFF
v_call: TRBV14
cdr3_length: 16
j_call: TRBJ1-4
d_call: -
clone_size: -